This entry lists 8 T cell receptor beta chains sequenced from one sample in a study of long-term antiretroviral therapy in people with HIV. They ran version v3.0 of the immunoSEQ assay at survey level. The data were produced by immunoSEQ multiplex PCR, yet TCRdb's version contains in-frame clones alone and is incomplete. The sample shows roughly 12,000 clones, roughly 82% of them seen only once. This sample comprised unsorted PBMCs, obtained around 8 years after starting antiretroviral therapy. Receptors originate from a man aged 50-60 years with HIV.

This chain joins TRBV27 and TRBJ2-7; 11 nucleotides match TRBD1. The CDR3 has 15 amino acids. With 3 bases clipped from V and 4 bases from J, the junction kept 5 bases outside the gene matches. In germline, CDR1 is MNHEY, CDR2 SMNVEV (reference sequence). The DNA of the CDR3 is TGTGCCAGCAGTTTCATCGGACAGGGGGCATACGAGCAGTACTTC. It codes for CASSFIGQGAYEQYF.

CDR3 DNA: TGTGCCAGCAGTTACTCGAGGGTCAACACTGAAGCTTTCTTT. It encodes CASSYSRVNTEAFF. V gene TRBV6-6 combines with J gene TRBJ1-1; D remains ambiguous. Germline V lookup: CDR1 MNHNY, CDR2 SVGAGI (reference sequence). Trimming removed 0 bases from V and 2 bases from J, with 7 bases in between. The CDR3 extends over 14 amino acids.

The V gene is TRBV7-9, the J gene TRBJ1-1, with a tentative D call TRBD1 (5 bases). Germline-derived CDR1 and CDR2 are SEHNR and FQNEAQ (reference sequence). The V end lost 2 bases, the J end lost 5 bases, and 15 bases lay between the germline ends. The CDR3 runs 15 residues. CDR3 sequence: CASSLRDLTSTEAFF. CDR3 nucleotides: TGTGCCAGCAGCTTAAGGGACTTGACGTCTACTGAAGCTTTCTTT.

This chain links TRBV4-1 with TRBJ1-6; TRBD1 matches at 8 bases. Germline CDR1 and CDR2: MGHRA and YSYEKL. V was pared by 0 bases and J by 3 bases, with 4 bases of the junction left unmatched. CDR3 length: 17 residues. CDR3 sequence: CASSQDPGQDYNSPLHF. The CDR3 DNA reads TGCGCCAGCAGCCAAGATCCGGGACAGGACTATAATTCACCCCTCCACTTT.

This clone was counted only a few times. This sequence joins TRBV6-1 and TRBJ1-1; 7 nucleotides line up with TRBD1. Per germline, CDR1 MNHNS and CDR2 SASEGT. This CDR3 comprises 13 residues. With 9 bases clipped from V and 1 base from J, the junction kept 5 bases outside the gene matches. CDR3 amino acids: CASSGTENTEAFF. For the CDR3, the DNA is TGTGCCAGTTCCGGGACAGAGAACACTGAAGCTTTCTTT.

This clone is a singleton in its sample. J is TRBJ1-2 and V is TRBV9; TRBD1 aligns across 10 bases. V trimming: 7 bases; J trimming: 3 bases; junction bases outside the gene matches: 3. CDR3 length: 13 residues. Germline V gives CDR1 SGDLS, CDR2 YYNGEE. Written as DNA, the CDR3 is TGTGCCAGCGGGGGACAGGGGTACTATGGCTACACCTTC. Translation gives CASGGQGYYGYTF. The full variable domain, rest sourced from reference TRBV9 and TRBJ1-2, is DSGVTQTPKHLITATGQRVTLRCSPRSGDLSVYWYQQSLDQGLQFLIQYYNGEERAKGNILERFSAQQFPDLHSELNLSSLELGDSALYFCASGGQGYYGYTFGSGTRLTVV.

This clone was counted once. This rearrangement joins TRBV5-1 to TRBJ2-7; 10 bases agree with TRBD1. CDR1 is SGHRS, CDR2 YFSETQ, per germline. Trimming at V came to 3 bases and at J to 5 bases, leaving 8 bases not matched to a gene. This CDR3 has 15 residues. CDR3 bases: TGCGCCAGCAGCTCTGACGGGACAGGGGTCGACGAGCAGTACTTC. This gives the protein CASSSDGTGVDEQYF.

The chain links TRBV11-2 to TRBJ2-2; D may be TRBD1 or TRBD2 (5 bases each). Germline V CDR1 and CDR2: SGHAT, FQNNGV. This CDR3 has 15 amino acids. The V and J ends lost 2 bases and 6 bases respectively, with 13 bases between them. CDR3 DNA sequence: TGTGCCAGCAGCTTACGGGGCTGGACATCCGGGGAGCTGTTTTTT. This translates into CASSLRGWTSGELFF. Drawing the rest from reference TRBV11-2 and TRBJ2-2, the complete variable domain is EAGVAQSPRYKIIEKRQSVAFWCNPISGHATLYWYQQILGQGPKLLIQFQNNGVVDDSQLPKDRFSAERLKGVDSTLKIQPAKLEDSAVYLCASSLRGWTSGELFFGEGSRLTVL.